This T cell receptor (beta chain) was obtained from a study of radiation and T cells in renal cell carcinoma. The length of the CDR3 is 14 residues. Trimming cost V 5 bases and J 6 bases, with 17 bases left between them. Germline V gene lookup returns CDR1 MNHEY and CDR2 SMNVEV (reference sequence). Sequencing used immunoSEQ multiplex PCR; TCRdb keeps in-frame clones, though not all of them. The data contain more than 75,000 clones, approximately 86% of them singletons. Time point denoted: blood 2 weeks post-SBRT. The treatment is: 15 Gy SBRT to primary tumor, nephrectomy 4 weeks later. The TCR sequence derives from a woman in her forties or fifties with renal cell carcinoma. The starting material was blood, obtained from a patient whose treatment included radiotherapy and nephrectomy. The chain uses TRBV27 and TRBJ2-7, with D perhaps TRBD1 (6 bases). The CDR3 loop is CASSPTTGFGEQYF. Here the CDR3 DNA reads TGTGCCAGCAGTCCAACGACAGGATTTGGCGAGCAGTACTTC.